The subject of this entry is one TCR beta chain. The data are from a study of blood T cell repertoires in COVID-19. Study summary: Acute and convalescent COVID-19 specimens originated in the United States, Italy and Spain. T cells, B-cell-depleted T cells, or PBMCs provided the cDNA or gDNA that served as material.

This CDR3 comprises 14 residues. CDR1 and CDR2 from the germline V gene are KGHSH and LQKENI. Trimming took 5 bases from V and 2 from J; bases not matched to a gene: 3. Per the study methods: By means of reference gene primer amplification, nucleated cell counts were estimated. Using immunoSEQ multiplex PCR, the repertoire was profiled, and TCRdb retains in-frame clones only, with some absent. That table furnishes V, J and clone size, whereas the DNA furnished D and trimming. The repertoire consists of roughly 100,000 clones, with roughly 87% occurring once and the leading ten covering under 4.5%. The chain carries TRBV18 and TRBJ1-5; 7 nucleotides line up with TRBD1. The receptor comes from a man aged 45 to 65 with acute or convalescent COVID-19. Sequencing was carried out using peripheral blood. The CDR3 sequence: CASSKTGGNQPQHF. DNA of the CDR3: TGTGCCAGCTCAAAAACAGGGGGCAATCAGCCCCAGCATTTT.